The rows below give T cell receptor beta chains drawn from one sample of a study of CD8 T cells in ankylosing spondylitis. In TCRdb, the 5' RACE reads were re-called with MiXCR into one record per CDR3 protein. The sample includes roughly 100,000 distinct CDR3 sequences, almost 8.5% of them seen just once. Material for sequencing was blood, either unsorted or a sorted T cell fraction (not recorded which). Receptors originate from a male donor with ankylosing spondylitis or in good health (not recorded which). CDR3s include the opening cysteine and the closing phenylalanine or tryptophan. The order of the fields is clone size, J gene, D gene, V gene, CDR3 DNA, CDR3 protein. The D gene is left open where the match is weak. The size entry is marked missing in some rows and otherwise reads once, few, many or a size class.

size: many; J: TRBJ1-4; D: TRBD1; V: TRBV18; DNA: TGTGCCAGCTCGCCGACAGGGGCCCATAGCCGCCACAATGAAAAACTGTTTTTT; CDR3: CASSPTGAHSRHNEKLFF
size: many; J: TRBJ1-5; D: -; V: TRBV6-6; DNA: TGTGCCAGCAGCCAAGGATATCAGCCCCAGCATTTT; CDR3: CASSQGYQPQHF
size: -; J: TRBJ2-3; D: -; V: TRBV29-1; DNA: TGCAGCGTTGGCCCTAGCGCGGCAGATACGCAGTATTTT; CDR3: CSVGPSAADTQYF
size: many; J: TRBJ2-5; D: -; V: TRBV29-1; DNA: TGCAGCCCCGGACGCCGTAGCCCCTTCCAAGAGACCCAGTACTTC; CDR3: CSPGRRSPFQETQYF
size: many; J: TRBJ1-1; D: TRBD1; V: TRBV20-1; DNA: TGCAGTGCTAGAGGGGGCCTGAGGGACAGGGCCACTGAAGCTTTCTTT; CDR3: CSARGGLRDRATEAFF
size: -; J: TRBJ1-5; D: TRBD1; V: TRBV19; DNA: TGTGCCAGTAGTATGGGTCCCGGACAGGGGGCAGTGCCCCAGCATTTT; CDR3: CASSMGPGQGAVPQHF
size: many; J: TRBJ2-7; D: -; V: TRBV29-1; DNA: TGCAGCGTTGAAATCCGTTACGAGCAGTACTTC; CDR3: CSVEIRYEQYF
size: many; J: TRBJ1-1; D: -; V: TRBV4-3; DNA: TGCGCCAGCAGCTTACGGTCGGGGAGCACTGAAGCTTTCTTT; CDR3: CASSLRSGSTEAFF
size: many; J: TRBJ2-1; D: -; V: TRBV7-9; DNA: TGTGCCAGCAGCTTAGCGCTGACTAACTACAATGAGCAGTTCTTC; CDR3: CASSLALTNYNEQFF
size: -; J: TRBJ2-1; D: TRBD2; V: TRBV15; DNA: TGTGCCACCAGCAGAGGCCCAGGGACTAGCGGGGGGTATGAGCAGTTCTTC; CDR3: CATSRGPGTSGGYEQFF